This record covers a single T cell receptor beta chain. The target antigen is unknown. The protocol was immunoSEQ multiplex PCR, while the TCRdb copy is restricted to in-frame clones and leaves out a portion. The sample has about 2.1 million clones; 93% are singletons. This specimen comes from a study of shared clonotypes between healthy human individuals. Study-level results: Some naive CD4 clonotypes, around 4.7%, turned up in common across several donors.

The CDR3 length is 12 residues. V was clipped by 6 bases and J by 4 bases, with 13 bases between them. Germline V gene data show CDR1 as SQVTM and CDR2 as ANQGSEA. CD45RO negativity and positive selection for CCR7 defined naive CD8 cells, a population that excluded terminally differentiated effector memory CD45RA+ cells. The source material was naive CD8+ T cells from PBMCs. This sequence joins TRBV29-1 and TRBJ2-7; possibly TRBD1 for D (6 bases). The clonotype was recovered from a man between 18 and 35 years old in good health. Some clones in this sample may be carry-over from other donors' samples. In nucleotides, the CDR3 is TGCAGCGTACTACAGGGCGGGTACGAGCAGTACTTC. The encoded protein is CSVLQGGYEQYF.